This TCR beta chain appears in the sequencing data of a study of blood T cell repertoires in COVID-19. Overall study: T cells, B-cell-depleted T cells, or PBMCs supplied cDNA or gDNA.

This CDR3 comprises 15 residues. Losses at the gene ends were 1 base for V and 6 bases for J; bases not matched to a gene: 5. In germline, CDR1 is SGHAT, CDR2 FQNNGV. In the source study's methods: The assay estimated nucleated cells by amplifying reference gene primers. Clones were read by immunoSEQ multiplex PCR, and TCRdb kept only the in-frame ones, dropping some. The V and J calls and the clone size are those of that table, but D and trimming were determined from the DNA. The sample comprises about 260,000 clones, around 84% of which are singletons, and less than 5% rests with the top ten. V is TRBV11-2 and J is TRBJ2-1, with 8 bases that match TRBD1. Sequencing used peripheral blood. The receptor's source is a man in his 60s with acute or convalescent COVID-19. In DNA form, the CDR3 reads TGTGCCAGCAGCTTAGTTCAGGGGGCCTCCAATGAGCAGTTCTTC. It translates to CASSLVQGASNEQFF.